Here is one T cell receptor beta chain with its context. Its antigen is undetermined. PCR was performed using 60 Vbeta and 13 Jbeta primers. Clones were read by immunoSEQ multiplex PCR, and TCRdb kept only the in-frame ones, dropping some. The table for this sample gives 200,000 to 250,000 clones. The CDR3 sequence is 14 residues long. V shed 4 bases and J shed 1 base, with 5 bases lying between them. CDR1 and CDR2 from the germline V gene are SNHLY and FYNNEI. The entry originates in a study of cytomegalovirus exposure and HLA in healthy donors. The study's findings and limits: Productive status was seen about 90% or about 30% of the time for most TCR beta V segments in an earlier analysis. In most subjects, TCR beta sequences reportedly gave accurate predictions of HLA-A and HLA-B alleles. Researchers reported from a later analysis that most CMV-associated TCR beta chains appeared HLA-restricted.

The genes are TRBV2 and TRBJ2-6; D is undetermined. The sequenced material came from PBMCs. This sequence was found in a girl aged 2-10 years in good health and CMV-seropositive. The CDR3 nucleotides read TGTGCCAGCAGTGTTACTTCTGGGGCCAACGTCCTGACTTTC. Amino acid sequence: CASSVTSGANVLTF.